This T cell receptor (beta chain) comes out of a study of response to subunit inactivated influenza vaccine. TCRdb re-derived calls from the RT-PCR reads in MiXCR, one entry per CDR3 protein. The top ten clones hold under 15% of a sample with roughly 570,000 distinct CDR3 sequences, 13% of them seen once. Trimming cost V 2 bases and J 4 bases; bases outside gene matches: 7. The CDR3 length is 16 residues. Germline V CDR1 and CDR2: MNHEY, SVGEGT. The sequences come from PBMCs from blood, collected 40 to 50 days after vaccination. This sequence joins TRBV6-2 or TRBV6-3 and TRBJ2-4; 8 bases are a match to TRBD1. This receptor was identified in a man in his fifties or sixties who received an inactivated influenza vaccine. DNA of the CDR3: TGTGCCAGCAGTTACCCCCTTAGGACAGGGAAAAACATTCAGTACTTC. This sequence encodes CASSYPLRTGKNIQYF.